The present TCR beta chain was sequenced within a study of identifying expanded T cells in peripheral blood. Findings and limits, study-wide: Technical replicates showed about 1.1 changed clones; roughly two weeks around 15; four weeks 19. Roughly two-week clone count variance significantly increased as total template count grew.

A note on this clone: Its antigen remains unknown.

Clones were sequenced by immunoSEQ multiplex PCR, and TCRdb holds only the in-frame ones, with some missing. The sample has tens of thousands of clones, about four fifths seen once. CDR1 and CDR2 from the germline V gene are SGHNT and YYREEE (reference sequence). CDR3 length: 14 residues. V lost 4 bases and J lost 1; bases outside the gene matches: 0. No infections or other immune events were documented during collection. Sample: blood. V is TRBV5-4 and J is TRBJ2-5; TRBD2 matches at 11 bases. This sequence originates from a person aged 18 to 70 in good health. CDR3 nucleotide sequence: TGTGCCAGCAGCCTAGCGGGGGGCCAAGAGACCCAGTACTTC. Translation: CASSLAGGQETQYF.